This T cell receptor (beta chain) was identified during a study of post-analysis software for immune sequencing data. Unique molecular identifiers were carried by the TCR beta cDNA libraries. TCRdb recomputed calls from the PCR reads with MiXCR, one row per CDR3 protein. The sample gives roughly 570,000 distinct CDR3 sequences, roughly 34% of which show up once; around 6% is in the top ten. Study-wide results and caveats: TRBV5-6, TRBV5-1 and TRBV20-1 belonged to a set of a handful of TRBV segments that were more frequent in patients than controls.

This clonotype was counted a single time. As yet, its antigen is unknown. The germline CDR1 and CDR2 sequences are MNHEY and SVGEGT. Trimming at V came to 6 bases and at J to 4 bases, leaving 11 bases not matched to a gene. The CDR3 loop spans 15 amino acids. The clonotype comes from a girl aged 2 to 17 with multiple sclerosis. Input material: blood. J is TRBJ1-1 and V is TRBV6-2 or TRBV6-3; 7 bases fit TRBD1. The CDR3 protein is CASRQGQVVITEAFF. CDR3 sequence (DNA): TGTGCCAGCAGACAAGGACAGGTCGTTATCACTGAAGCTTTCTTT.